The 10 T cell receptor beta chains below were found in one sample sequenced in a study of cytomegalovirus exposure and HLA in healthy donors. It was with 60 Vbeta and 13 Jbeta primers that the PCR ran. Only in-frame clones appear in the TCRdb table, and some are missing; sequencing was by immunoSEQ multiplex PCR. Among about 160,000 clones, roughly 79% were seen once, and the ten largest hold around 13%. The specimen was PBMCs. The receptor source for this set is a woman aged 50 to 60 in good health and CMV-seronegative.

The chain carries TRBV7-8 and TRBJ2-1, with D possibly matching TRBD1 (5 bases). The CDR3 spans 16 residues. The germline V and J ends were trimmed by 5 bases and 0 bases, with 14 bases remaining between them. From germline, CDR1 is SGHVS and CDR2 FQNEAQ. CDR3 loop: CASSRQSSSSYNEQFF. The CDR3 DNA sequence: TGTGCCAGCAGCCGACAGTCCTCTAGCTCCTACAATGAGCAGTTCTTC.

The sample holds one count of this clone. The V call is TRBV2, the J call TRBJ2-3; D remains unclear. Germline V CDR1 and CDR2: SNHLY, FYNNEI. The CDR3 has 14 residues. Trimming removed 1 base from V and 2 bases from J, with 7 bases in between. This CDR3 reads CASSEGRITDTQYF. The CDR3 DNA reads as TGTGCCAGCAGTGAAGGGCGGATCACAGATACGCAGTATTTT.

This clone was detected only a few times. The chain uses TRBV27 and TRBJ2-1; 10 bases line up with TRBD2. The CDR3 spans 13 residues. Germline loops: CDR1 MNHEY, CDR2 SMNVEV (reference sequence). The trim removed 4 bases at V and 13 bases at J, leaving 7 bases unmatched. The CDR3, as DNA: TGTGCCAGCAGTTGGACTAGCGGAATGTTACAGTTCTTC. This sequence encodes CASSWTSGMLQFF.

Comments on this clone: This sample includes further DNA sequences coding for the same CDR3. This sequence joins TRBV19 and TRBJ2-3, with TRBD2 identical over 9 bases. V dropped 9 bases and J dropped 1; count of bases not matched to a gene: 2. The CDR3 sequence is 13 residues long. Per the germline V gene, CDR1 is LNHDA and CDR2 is SQIVND (reference sequence). The CDR3 reads CASRTSGTDTQYF. The DNA for the CDR3 is TGTGCCAGCCGGACTAGCGGCACAGATACGCAGTATTTT.

The table lists this clone with a count of one. This CDR3 reads CASSPIGGNNYGYTF. The CDR3 DNA is TGCGCCAGCAGCCCTATCGGGGGGAATAACTATGGCTACACCTTC. V and J are TRBV5-1 and TRBJ1-2; possibly TRBD1 for D (5 bases). Germline loops: CDR1 SGHRS, CDR2 YFSETQ. This CDR3 region has 15 residues. Trimming shortened V by 4 bases and J by 1 base, and 14 bases separated the two germline ends.

The CDR3 nucleotides are TGTGCCTGGAGGAGAGTTTCCGGCAATGAGCAGTTCTTC. Translating gives CAWRRVSGNEQFF. J is TRBJ2-1 and V is TRBV30; no clear D gene. V lost 3 bases, J lost 6 bases, and 12 bases lay in between. Germline lookup yields CDR1 GTSNPN and CDR2 SVGIG (reference sequence). CDR3 length: 13 residues.

The rearrangement uses TRBV5-4 and TRBJ1-3; unclear D gene. Trimming removed 2 bases at V and 1 base at J, with 4 bases between. Germline V gene data show CDR1 as SGHNT and CDR2 as YYREEE (reference sequence). CDR3 size: 13 residues. CDR3 DNA: TGTGCCAGCAGCTTTCAATCTGGAAACACCATATATTTT. Translation gives CASSFQSGNTIYF.

J is TRBJ2-1 and V is TRBV6-4, with 7 bases aligning to TRBD1. From germline, CDR1 is MRHNA and CDR2 SNTAGT. V trimming: 6 bases; J trimming: 8 bases; junction bases outside the gene matches: 13. The CDR3 length is 15 residues. The CDR3 bases are TGTGCCAGCAGGCAGGATCTGACAGGGAGATATGAGCAGTTCTTC. It yields the protein CASRQDLTGRYEQFF.

The chain joins TRBV2 to TRBJ2-6; 16 bases are shared with TRBD2. J gave up 0 bases and V 6 bases, and 8 bases lay outside the gene matches. The CDR3 runs to 20 residues. CDR1 and CDR2 from the germline V gene are SNHLY and FYNNEI. Here the CDR3 DNA reads TGTGCCAGCAGGGGGACTAGCGGGAGGGCCGGCTACTCTGGGGCCAACGTCCTGACTTTC. It yields the protein CASRGTSGRAGYSGANVLTF.

The chain couples TRBV7-9 to TRBJ2-1; D not certain. The CDR3 contains 15 residues. Germline CDR1 and CDR2: SEHNR and FQNEAQ (reference sequence). V lost 1 base, J lost 1 base, and 8 bases lay in between. In nucleotides, the CDR3 is TGTGCCAGCAGCTTAGGCCTAGGATCCTACAATGAGCAGTTCTTC. Its translation is CASSLGLGSYNEQFF.